These 2 T cell receptor beta chains were sequenced from one sample in a study of shared clonotypes between healthy human individuals. The assay was immunoSEQ multiplex PCR, and TCRdb's table has in-frame clones only and misses some. The sample gives 85,000 to 100,000 clones, 68% of which show up once; approximately 46% is in the top ten. What was sequenced was memory CD8+ T cells sorted from blood. Subset indicated: CD45RO+ cells pooled with CCR7-negative TemRA cells. The origin of the receptors is a man in his thirties or forties in good health.

Of note for this clone: Other DNA variants within this sample encode the same CDR3. V and J are TRBV6-1 and TRBJ2-7; 10 bases agree with TRBD2. Germline values: CDR1 MNHNS, CDR2 SASEGT. CDR3 length: 15 amino acids. Trimming cost V 2 bases and J 2 bases; bases outside gene matches: 3. The CDR3 bases are TGTGCCAGCAGTGAACGACTAGCGGGCGCCTACGAGCAGTACTTC. Translated, it gives CASSERLAGAYEQYF.

This clone was picked up a small number of times. The chain carries TRBV27 and TRBJ2-2, with 14 bases identical to TRBD2. The CDR3 consists of 19 residues. Germline CDR1 reads MNHEY; CDR2 reads SMNVEV (reference sequence). The V and J ends lost 3 bases and 6 bases, in that order; junction bases with no gene match: 12. The chain's CDR3 is CASSFRIPGLAGVSGELFF. The CDR3 DNA sequence: TGTGCCAGCAGTTTCAGAATACCGGGACTAGCGGGAGTTTCCGGGGAGCTGTTTTTT.